This T cell receptor (beta chain) comes out of a study of identifying expanded T cells in peripheral blood. General study points: Clone count variance between roughly two-week samples rose with total template count. Differentially abundant clones: about 1.1 between replicates, 16.4 at roughly 2 weeks, over 18 at four.

As concerns this clone: What it binds is not known.

CDR1 and CDR2 (germline): SEHNR, FQNEAQ (reference sequence). CDR3 length equals 14 residues. The trim removed 5 bases at V and 2 bases at J, leaving 6 bases unmatched. The assay was immunoSEQ multiplex PCR, and TCRdb's table has in-frame clones only and misses some. The sample has around 100,000 clones, roughly 88% seen once; the top ten hold about 14%. During the collection period, no donor immune events like infections were recorded. The receptor was derived from a person between 18 and 75 years old in good health. Specimen: blood. The V call is TRBV7-9, the J call TRBJ2-7, with TRBD1 matching 7 bases. The CDR3 bases are TGTGCCAGCAGCCCACGGACAGGAGCCTACGAGCAGTACTTC. Translating it yields CASSPRTGAYEQYF.